This T cell receptor (beta chain) appears in the sequencing data of a study of CD8 T cells in Susac syndrome. Germline V gene lookup returns CDR1 GTSNPN and CDR2 SVGIG (reference sequence). This CDR3 has 12 amino acids. The ends were cut back, 0 bases at V and 15 bases at J, with 15 bases in the middle. About 0.5 to 1 ug RNA was reverse transcribed with random hexamers. Amplification of TCR beta CDR3 by immunoSEQ multiplex PCR spanned 54 Vbeta and 13 Jbeta. TCRdb reprocessed the immunoSEQ multiplex PCR reads with MiXCR, giving one entry per CDR3 protein. This sample has about 100,000 distinct CDR3 sequences, with about 93% found just once.

The sequenced sample consisted of CD8+ T cells from PBMCs. The sequence was obtained from a human donor in good health. The chain uses TRBV30 and TRBJ2-1; D call uncertain. CDR3 in DNA: TGTGCCTGGAGTGTAAGTGCGACTGGGGTGTTCTTC. The encoded protein is CAWSVSATGVFF.